The 13 T cell receptor beta chains reported below all come from one sample, sequenced in a study of T cells in localized non-small cell lung cancer. Generated by immunoSEQ multiplex PCR, the TCRdb table keeps only in-frame clones and is missing some. This table holds roughly 90,000 clones, approximately 91% found once. Source: PBMCs, taken before any cancer treatment. The receptor source for this set is a woman aged 40-69 years with stage II squamous cell lung carcinoma.

This chain connects TRBV4-2 to TRBJ2-5; tentatively, D is TRBD2 (7 bases). Trimming took 4 bases from V and 2 from J, leaving 17 bases between them. The germline CDR1 and CDR2 sequences are LGHNA and YNFKEQ. This CDR3 region has 16 residues. The CDR3: CASSPLGGASQETQYF. The DNA for the CDR3 is TGTGCCAGCAGCCCCCTGGGGGGGGCCTCTCAAGAGACCCAGTACTTC.

This chain links TRBV11-3 with TRBJ2-1; tentatively, D is TRBD2 (6 bases). Germline V lookup: CDR1 SGHNT, CDR2 YENEEA. This CDR3 has 13 amino acids. The V and J ends lost 3 bases and 4 bases respectively, with 7 bases between them. CDR3 DNA sequence: TGTGCCAGCAGCTTCGCGGGGTACAATGAGCAGTTCTTC. It codes for CASSFAGYNEQFF.

Here the CDR3 DNA reads TGTGCCAGCAGTTTTGGCGGGGGGCCTAGCACAGATACGCAGTATTTT. Protein sequence: CASSFGGGPSTDTQYF. The chain has TRBV27 and TRBJ2-3, with 8 bases that match TRBD2. The V gene end was trimmed by 3 bases and the J gene end by 0 bases; junction bases not matched to a gene: 5. Germline lookup yields CDR1 MNHEY and CDR2 SMNVEV (reference sequence). The CDR3 consists of 16 residues.

The chain carries TRBV29-1 and TRBJ2-1, with TRBD1 identical over 11 bases. This CDR3 comprises 15 residues. CDR1 is SQVTM, CDR2 ANQGSEA, per germline. V shed 3 bases and J 8 bases; nucleotides not matched to a gene: 9. The CDR3 sequence is CSVEKGTGGVYEQFF. CDR3 DNA sequence: TGCAGCGTTGAGAAGGGGACAGGGGGTGTCTATGAGCAGTTCTTC.

The CDR3 spells CSARDYIQYF. The CDR3, as DNA: TGCAGTGCTAGAGATTACATTCAGTACTTC. The chain links TRBV20-1 to TRBJ2-4; D gene unclear. The CDR3 sequence is 10 residues long. Trimming pared 0 bases from V and 8 bases from J, leaving 2 bases between. Germline lookup yields CDR1 DFQATT and CDR2 SNEGSKA (reference sequence).

The chain has TRBV5-5 and TRBJ1-2, with 7 bases fitting TRBD1. V was pared by 2 bases and J by 8 bases, with 12 bases of the junction left unmatched. Germline V lookup: CDR1 SGHKS, CDR2 YYEKEE (reference sequence). The CDR3 consists of 15 residues. CDR3 sequence: CASSLTGTEGGGYTF. The CDR3, as DNA: TGTGCCAGCAGCTTAACCGGGACAGAAGGCGGGGGCTACACCTTC.

The chain recombines TRBV19 with TRBJ2-7; 7 nucleotides line up with TRBD2. CDR1 is LNHDA, CDR2 SQIVND, per germline (reference sequence). The CDR3 consists of 11 residues. J lost 7 bases, V lost 5 bases, and 2 bases had no gene match. Written as DNA, the CDR3 is TGTGCCAGTAGTCTAGCGGAAGAGCAGTACTTC. Amino acid sequence: CASSLAEEQYF.

This chain connects TRBV19 to TRBJ2-2; 8 bases align to TRBD2. Per germline, CDR1 LNHDA and CDR2 SQIVND (reference sequence). V was clipped by 4 bases and J by 4 bases; unmatched bases: 5. The CDR3 is 15 amino acids. This CDR3 is CASSTLGTSTGELFF. The CDR3 DNA is TGTGCCAGTAGTACCTTGGGGACTAGCACCGGGGAGCTGTTTTTT.

The V call is TRBV15, the J call TRBJ2-7; possibly TRBD2 for D (6 bases). The CDR3 loop spans 19 amino acids. In germline, CDR1 is LNHNV, CDR2 YYDKDF (reference sequence). V lost 0 bases, J lost 1 base, and 22 bases lay in between. DNA for the CDR3: TGTGCCACCAGCAGAGATCGTGGTAGCGGTTATCGTCCTTCCTACGAGCAGTACTTC. It specifies CATSRDRGSGYRPSYEQYF.

V usage is TRBV5-1 and J usage is TRBJ2-7, with 7 nucleotides matching TRBD2. V lost 0 bases, J lost 6 bases, and 6 bases stayed unmatched. This CDR3 has 14 amino acids. Germline lookup yields CDR1 SGHRS and CDR2 YFSETQ. As DNA, the CDR3 is TGCGCCAGCAGCTTGGAGCGGGATCGCTCCGAGCAGTACTTC. Amino acid sequence: CASSLERDRSEQYF.

This clone appeared a single time. This chain joins TRBV5-8 and TRBJ2-3, with 12 positions matching TRBD2. Trimming at V came to 3 bases and at J to 2 bases, leaving 4 bases not matched to a gene. The CDR3 runs to 16 residues. The germline V gene encodes CDR1 SGHTS and CDR2 YDEGEE. The CDR3 loop reads CASSSGLAGNTDTQYF. CDR3 bases: TGTGCCAGCAGCTCGGGACTAGCGGGTAACACAGATACGCAGTATTTT.

J is TRBJ1-2 and V is TRBV6-5; D gene uncertain. This CDR3 is built from 11 residues. Trimming took off 5 bases at V and 7 bases at J, with 8 bases between the two ends. In germline, CDR1 is MNHEY, CDR2 SVGAGI. This chain's CDR3 is CASSLVGGYTF. The CDR3 DNA sequence: TGTGCCAGCAGTCTAGTTGGTGGCTACACCTTC.

CDR3 loop: CASSRDSVSYNEQFF. Here the CDR3 DNA reads TGTGCCAGCAGTAGGGACTCTGTTTCCTACAATGAGCAGTTCTTC. The J gene is TRBJ2-1, the V gene TRBV6-4; TRBD2 might be the D (6 bases). This CDR3 is 15 amino acids long. Germline values: CDR1 MRHNA, CDR2 SNTAGT. V gave up 5 bases and J gave up 1 base, with 12 bases separating them.